The sequence of this T cell receptor (beta chain) was determined in a study of shared clonotypes between healthy human individuals. Study overall: CD4 naive cells filled three plates per donor, CD4 memory three, CD8 naive two and CD8 memory one. Study findings and constraints: Naive subsets, compared against memory subsets, generally had larger estimated richness values.

Of note for this clone: The antigen remains unidentified.

With 4 bases removed from V and 5 bases from J, the gap between germline ends came to 12 bases. The V gene's germline CDR1 is SGDLS and CDR2 YYNGEE. There are 13 residues in the CDR3. Deep-level running was used for the assay. Libraries were prepared by immunoSEQ multiplex PCR; TCRdb keeps only in-frame clonotypes and omits some of them. The sample lists about 1,800,000 clones; approximately 95% were seen once. Naive-designated CD8 cells lacked CD45RO, were positively enriched for CCR7, and omitted terminally differentiated effector memory CD45RA+ cells. This sequence joins TRBV9 and TRBJ2-5; no clear D gene. The TCR was taken from a man aged 18 to 30 in good health. Sequencing used naive CD8+ T cells sorted from blood. The CDR3 DNA follows: TGTGCCAGCAGCCCCCCAACGAGGGAGACCCAGTACTTC. Translating it yields CASSPPTRETQYF.